Following are 27 T cell receptor beta chains from one sample sequenced in a study of human T cells and chemical hapten exposure. TCRdb reanalysed the RACE reads using MiXCR and keeps one entry per CDR3 protein. The sample has 90,000 or so distinct CDR3 sequences, over 9.5% seen once. As for time point: patch test 1, 2 weeks after DPC sensitization. Sample treatment: therapeutic diphenylcyclopropenone sensitization with weekly scalp DPC. The material sequenced was whole blood, taken in connection with sensitization to the hapten diphenylcyclopropenone (DPC). These receptors all come from a man aged 35 to 55 with alopecia areata. Some clones in this sample may be carry-over from other donors' samples.

The gene calls are TRBV28 and TRBJ2-3; D gene uncertain. CDR3 length: 15 amino acids. Trimming removed 7 bases from V and 6 bases from J, with 20 bases in between. From germline, CDR1 is MDHEN and CDR2 SYDVKM. The CDR3 DNA reads TGTGCCAGCATTATTTGGCCTTATCAACGGGATACGCAGTATTTT. This codes for CASIIWPYQRDTQYF. The variable domain in full, with the rest retrieved from reference TRBV28 and TRBJ2-3, is DVKVTQSSRYLVKRTGEKVFLECVQDMDHENMFWYRQDPGLGLRLIYFSYDVKMKEKGDIPEGYSVSREKKERFSLILESASTNQTSMYLCASIIWPYQRDTQYFGPGTRLTVL.

This clonotype showed up just a few times. The chain has TRBV20-1 and TRBJ2-1; 7 nucleotides line up with TRBD2. CDR3 length equals 15 residues. After removal of 6 bases from V and 6 bases from J, the junction contained 14 bases not matched to a gene. The V gene's germline CDR1 is DFQATT and CDR2 SNEGSKA (reference sequence). CDR3 sequence: CSAPPWAGEGNEQFF. CDR3 DNA: TGCAGTGCCCCGCCCTGGGCGGGAGAGGGCAATGAGCAGTTCTTC.

The gene calls are TRBV20-1 and TRBJ2-1, with TRBD1 identical over 7 bases. Looked up from germline, CDR1 is DFQATT and CDR2 is SNEGSKA (reference sequence). The CDR3 has 13 residues. V lost 0 bases and J lost 8; bases outside the gene matches: 4. This chain's CDR3 is CSARDGQGDEQFF. CDR3 nucleotides: TGCAGTGCTAGAGATGGGCAGGGGGATGAGCAGTTCTTC.

In its sample, this clonotype was seen a few times. The chain uses TRBV20-1 and TRBJ2-3, with 12 bases identical to TRBD1. Germline values: CDR1 DFQATT, CDR2 SNEGSKA (reference sequence). This CDR3 is 15 amino acids long. The ends lost 6 bases at V and 4 bases at J; junction bases unmatched: 8. The CDR3 here is CSAPPGTGGADTQYF. The DNA of the CDR3 is TGCAGTGCCCCGCCCGGGACAGGGGGCGCAGATACGCAGTATTTT.

This clonotype was counted at least ten times. This chain connects TRBV20-1 to TRBJ1-1; D not resolved. CDR1 is DFQATT and CDR2 is SNEGSKA in the germline V gene (reference sequence). CDR3 length equals 13 residues. V was shortened by 0 bases and J by 0 bases, with 5 bases between the two germline ends. CDR3 region: CSAREWVNTEAFF. The DNA of the CDR3 is TGCAGTGCTAGAGAGTGGGTGAACACTGAAGCTTTCTTT.

Many counts were recorded for this clonotype. The chain combines TRBV5-6 with TRBJ2-3; D unclear. V lost 5 bases and J lost 4, with 14 bases in between. Germline V CDR1 and CDR2: SGHDT, YYEEEE. This CDR3 has 14 residues. Here the CDR3 reads CASRPLLTSDTQYF. The CDR3 DNA is TGTGCCAGCAGACCCTTGCTCACGTCAGATACGCAGTATTTT.

This rearrangement joins TRBV19 to TRBJ2-7; D is unclear. V lost 5 bases to trimming and J lost 7 bases, with 15 bases between them. Germline CDR1 is LNHDA and CDR2 is SQIVND (reference sequence). This CDR3 is 13 amino acids long. CDR3 amino acids: CASSPTWVYEQYF. DNA for the CDR3: TGTGCCAGTAGTCCTACTTGGGTGTATGAGCAGTACTTC. The full variable domain, completed using reference TRBV19 and TRBJ2-7, is DGGITQSPKYLFRKEGQNVTLSCEQNLNHDAMYWYRQDPGQGLRLIYYSQIVNDFQKGDIAEGYSVSREKKESFPLTVTSAQKNPTAFYLCASSPTWVYEQYFGPGTRLTVT.

This chain joins TRBV3-1 and TRBJ2-3; D may be TRBD2 (7 bases). Germline CDR1 is LGHDT and CDR2 is YNNKEL (reference sequence). Trimming left V 1 base short and J 0 bases short, with 14 bases between. This CDR3 is built from 17 residues. CDR3 nucleotide sequence: TGTGCCAGCAGCCAAGCCGGGGGGCGGGGAAGCACAGATACGCAGTATTTT. This translates into CASSQAGGRGSTDTQYF.

In its sample, this clonotype was seen many times. In DNA, the CDR3 is TGCAGTGCTAGAGATCGGGACAGATCGAATAGCAATCAGCCCCAGCATTTT. Translating it yields CSARDRDRSNSNQPQHF. The J gene is TRBJ1-5, the V gene TRBV20-1, with 7 nucleotides matching TRBD1. Germline V gives CDR1 DFQATT, CDR2 SNEGSKA (reference sequence). V gave up 0 bases and J gave up 0 bases; unmatched junction bases: 8. The CDR3 consists of 17 residues.

This clonotype was seen at least ten times. The rearrangement joins TRBV10-3 to TRBJ2-7, with 9 bases matching TRBD2. The V segment lost 2 bases and the J segment 9 bases; nucleotides outside the gene matches: 8. Germline lookup yields CDR1 ENHRY and CDR2 SYGVKD. The CDR3 length is 14 residues. DNA for the CDR3: TGTGCCATCAGTGAGGAGGTAGCGGGAGAAGGGCAGTACTTC. Its protein product is CAISEEVAGEGQYF.

CDR3 coding DNA: TGTGCCAGCAGTTCACTGACAGGACGGGGGACTGAAGCTTTCTTT. This codes for CASSSLTGRGTEAFF. The V call is TRBV28, the J call TRBJ1-1, with D tentatively TRBD1 (6 bases). Germline V gene lookup returns CDR1 MDHEN and CDR2 SYDVKM. V gave up 4 bases and J gave up 5 bases, with 17 bases separating them. The CDR3 has 15 amino acids.

J is TRBJ1-1 and V is TRBV4-3, with TRBD1 matching 8 bases. Germline V gene data show CDR1 as LGHNA and CDR2 as YSLEER. V lost 0 bases, J lost 5 bases, and 5 bases stayed unmatched. CDR3 length: 15 residues. The CDR3 loop reads CASSQDRGTGTEAFF. The CDR3 DNA sequence: TGCGCCAGCAGCCAAGATCGTGGGACAGGTACTGAAGCTTTCTTT.

This clonotype showed up just a few times. This chain uses TRBV7-2 with TRBJ2-7; D is possibly TRBD1 or TRBD2 (5 bases each). The CDR3 has 14 residues. Trimming pared 5 bases from V and 2 bases from J, leaving 13 bases between. Germline lookup yields CDR1 SGHTA and CDR2 FQGNSA. As DNA, the CDR3 is TGTGCCAGCAGCCCGGCCGGGACGACCTACGAGCAGTACTTC. It is translated as CASSPAGTTYEQYF.

This clonotype was found a few times. The rearrangement links TRBV24-1 to TRBJ2-1; the D gene is possibly TRBD2 (6 bases). The CDR3 loop spans 17 amino acids. V lost 3 bases and J 1 base, leaving 15 bases between the germline ends. Germline loops: CDR1 KGHDR, CDR2 SFDVKD. Written as DNA, the CDR3 is TGTGCCACCAGTGATCCATACGGCGGGGTATCCTACAATGAGCAGTTCTTC. It yields the protein CATSDPYGGVSYNEQFF.

The chain joins TRBV12-3 or TRBV12-4 to TRBJ2-2; 8 nucleotides align to TRBD2. The CDR3 contains 15 residues. Losses at the gene ends were 7 bases for V and 2 bases for J; bases not matched to a gene: 6. For the CDR3, the DNA is TGTGCCAGCATCCGGGGGGGAATCAACACCGGGGAGCTGTTTTTT. Translation: CASIRGGINTGELFF.

This clonotype turned up a few times. The chain carries TRBV14 and TRBJ1-1; the D gene is possibly TRBD1 (5 bases). Trimming removed 1 base from V and 9 bases from J, with 15 bases in between. Germline CDR1 is SGHDN and CDR2 is FVKESK. This CDR3 has 14 residues. CDR3 in DNA: TGTGCCAGCAGCCAAGTAGGCTCCGGGGCCCAAGCTTTCTTT. This gives the protein CASSQVGSGAQAFF.

The table lists this clonotype with a count of one. The V call is TRBV2, the J call TRBJ2-3; tentatively, D is TRBD1 (6 bases). Looked up from germline, CDR1 is SNHLY and CDR2 is FYNNEI. The germline V and J ends were trimmed by 3 bases and 0 bases, with 10 bases remaining between them. The CDR3 loop spans 15 amino acids. The CDR3 DNA is TGTGCCAGCAGTGACCAGGGGTGGAGCACAGATACGCAGTATTTT. Its protein is CASSDQGWSTDTQYF.

The table lists this clonotype with a few counts. The genes are TRBV13 and TRBJ2-3; D gene unclear. Trimming removed 2 bases at V and 6 bases at J, with 15 bases between. Germline loops: CDR1 PRHDT, CDR2 FYEKMQ (reference sequence). This CDR3 is built from 15 residues. CDR3 sequence reads: CASSLRLSPGDTQYF. CDR3 bases: TGTGCCAGCAGCTTACGACTCTCTCCCGGCGATACGCAGTATTTT. Complete variable domain (other parts from reference TRBV13 and TRBJ2-3): AAGVIQSPRHLIKEKRETATLKCYPIPRHDTVYWYQQGPGQDPQFLISFYEKMQSDKGSIPDRFSAQQFSDYHSELNMSSLELGDSALYFCASSLRLSPGDTQYFGPGTRLTVL.

The chain carries TRBV19 and TRBJ2-7; 8 nucleotides match TRBD1. The CDR3 runs 13 residues. The V gene end was trimmed by 5 bases and the J gene end by 2 bases; junction bases not matched to a gene: 2. Per the germline V gene, CDR1 is LNHDA and CDR2 is SQIVND (reference sequence). The CDR3: CASSATGAYEQYV. As DNA, the CDR3 is TGTGCCAGTAGTGCGACAGGGGCCTACGAGCAGTACGTC.

This clonotype was detected many times. The V and J genes are TRBV6-2 or TRBV6-3 and TRBJ1-5; D perhaps matches TRBD1 (6 bases). V was shortened by 5 bases and J by 2 bases, with 10 bases between the two germline ends. This CDR3 contains 14 residues. Germline V gene data show CDR1 as MNHEY and CDR2 as SVGEGT. CDR3 residues: CASSQGMGNQPQHF. In DNA, the CDR3 is TGTGCCAGCAGTCAGGGGATGGGCAATCAGCCCCAGCATTTT.

This clonotype turned up a few times. The chain carries TRBV12-3 or TRBV12-4 and TRBJ1-1; unclear D gene. The CDR3 is 12 residues long. Trimming took 7 bases from V and 4 from J, leaving 10 bases between them. The CDR3 nucleotides are TGTGCCAGCACACGGCGGGGCACTGAAGCTTTCTTT. Its translation: CASTRRGTEAFF.

The rearrangement uses TRBV18 and TRBJ1-1; D is perhaps TRBD1 (6 bases). Per the germline V gene, CDR1 is KGHSH and CDR2 is LQKENI. The CDR3 contains 14 residues. V lost 0 bases to trimming and J lost 7 bases, with 12 bases between them. This CDR3 reads CASSPPFLQGEAFF. CDR3 DNA sequence: TGTGCCAGCTCACCACCCTTTCTACAGGGTGAAGCTTTCTTT.

This clonotype was detected many times. V usage is TRBV6-2 or TRBV6-3 and J usage is TRBJ1-4, with a tentative D call TRBD1 (5 bases). The CDR3 length is 16 residues. Germline CDR1 MNHEY, CDR2 SVGEGT. V lost 5 bases and J 0 bases, leaving 13 bases between the germline ends. CDR3 in amino acids: CASSPPDTATNEKLFF. The CDR3 DNA reads TGTGCCAGCAGTCCCCCGGACACAGCAACTAATGAAAAACTGTTTTTT.

At least ten counts were recorded for this clonotype. The CDR3 sequence: CASSPFETANEKLFF. CDR3 coding DNA: TGTGCCAGCTCACCATTCGAGACAGCTAATGAAAAACTGTTTTTT. The chain recombines TRBV18 with TRBJ1-4; weak D call: TRBD1 (5 bases). CDR1 and CDR2 from the germline V gene are KGHSH and LQKENI. This CDR3 has 15 amino acids. The ends were cut back, 2 bases at V and 3 bases at J, with 10 bases in the middle. Based on the CDR3 plus reference TRBV18 and TRBJ1-4, the full variable domain is NAGVMQNPRHLVRRRGQEARLRCSPMKGHSHVYWYRQLPEEGLKFMVYLQKENIIDESGMPKERFSAEFPKEGPSILRIQQVVRGDSAAYFCASSPFETANEKLFFGSGTQLSVL.

The rearrangement links TRBV28 to TRBJ2-7; D is uncertain. V was cut by 5 bases and J by 6 bases, with 20 bases left in between. This CDR3 spans 15 amino acids. The germline V gene encodes CDR1 MDHEN and CDR2 SYDVKM. The CDR3 coding sequence is TGTGCCAGCAGTCCGCGCGGTGTGGGCGTCGGCGAGCAGTACGTC. It is translated as CASSPRGVGVGEQYV.

This clonotype was counted a few times. The rearrangement uses TRBV29-1 and TRBJ1-2; 7 nucleotides agree with TRBD1. The V and J ends lost 7 bases and 6 bases, in that order; junction bases with no gene match: 5. The germline gives CDR1 SQVTM, CDR2 ANQGSEA. The CDR3 totals 11 residues. This chain's CDR3 is CSGGQANGYTF. The DNA of the CDR3 is TGCAGCGGCGGACAGGCTAATGGCTACACCTTC.

This chain joins TRBV6-6 and TRBJ1-1; no clear D gene. Looked up from germline, CDR1 is MNHNY and CDR2 is SVGAGI (reference sequence). This CDR3 spans 12 amino acids. V lost 7 bases and J lost 4, with 10 bases in between. The CDR3 DNA sequence: TGTGCCAGCAAACCCGGCGGCACTGAAGCTTTCTTT. Translation gives CASKPGGTEAFF.